What follows are 17 T cell receptor beta chains derived from one specimen sequenced in a study of blood T cell repertoires in COVID-19. Method: immunoSEQ multiplex PCR; TCRdb's copy keeps in-frame clones and lacks some. The data show approximately 210,000 clones, with around 82% seen just once and less than 4% held by the top ten. What was sequenced was peripheral blood. The receptors were sampled from a woman aged 80 or over with acute or convalescent COVID-19.

This chain uses TRBV6-5 with TRBJ1-5; the D is unclear. Trimming stripped 5 bases from V and 1 base from J, with 12 bases between. Per the germline V gene, CDR1 is MNHEY and CDR2 is SVGAGI. CDR3 length: 15 amino acids. The DNA of the CDR3 is TGTGCCAGCAGTCCGCCGGGTGGAAGCAATCAGCCCCAGCATTTT. As protein: CASSPPGGSNQPQHF.

The chain employs TRBV28 and TRBJ1-2; TRBD1 matches 7 bases. This CDR3 spans 12 amino acids. With V trimmed by 8 bases and J by 8 bases, 8 bases remained unmatched. Germline CDR1 MDHEN, CDR2 SYDVKM. The CDR3 region is CASERGQQGYTF. CDR3 nucleotides: TGTGCCAGCGAGAGGGGGCAACAAGGCTACACCTTC.

The chain combines TRBV11-2 with TRBJ2-1; 7 nucleotides match TRBD1. Germline V gives CDR1 SGHAT, CDR2 FQNNGV. The ends lost 4 bases at V and 0 bases at J; junction bases unmatched: 6. The CDR3 runs to 16 residues. CDR3 sequence: CASSSGQTSSYNEQFF. As DNA, the CDR3 is TGTGCCAGCAGCTCGGGACAGACCAGCTCCTACAATGAGCAGTTCTTC.

The rearrangement links TRBV12-3 or TRBV12-4 to TRBJ1-2; D gene ambiguous. The V and J ends lost 2 bases and 7 bases respectively, with 11 bases between them. This CDR3 has 13 residues. The DNA for the CDR3 is TGTGCCAGCAGTTTAACGGTTCCGAGTGGCTACACCTTC. The encoded protein is CASSLTVPSGYTF.

The rearrangement uses TRBV9 and TRBJ2-5; 10 bases are a match to TRBD1. The J segment lost 4 bases and the V segment lost 0 bases, leaving 6 bases of the junction unmatched. The V gene's germline CDR1 is SGDLS and CDR2 YYNGEE. The CDR3 sequence is 16 residues long. The DNA of the CDR3 is TGTGCCAGCAGCGTAGAAGGGACAGGGGTAGGAGAGACCCAGTACTTC. Translating gives CASSVEGTGVGETQYF.

The chain uses TRBV7-2 and TRBJ2-4; TRBD2 matches at 9 bases. The CDR3 totals 17 residues. Germline CDR1 is SGHTA and CDR2 is FQGNSA. J was trimmed by 2 bases and V by 1 base; bases with no gene match: 6. CDR3: CASSLVGGGASKNIQYF. The CDR3 DNA reads as TGTGCCAGCAGCTTAGTCGGCGGGGGGGCATCCAAAAACATTCAGTACTTC. Full variable domain (remainder filled in from reference TRBV7-2 and TRBJ2-4): GAGVSQSPSNKVTEKGKDVELRCDPISGHTALYWYRQSLGQGLEFLIYFQGNSAPDKSGLPSDRFSAERTGGSVSTLTIQRTQQEDSAVYLCASSLVGGGASKNIQYFGAGTRLSVL.

The V call is TRBV6-1, the J call TRBJ1-1, with D possibly being TRBD1 (5 bases). V gave up 3 bases and J gave up 4 bases, with 15 bases separating them. Per the germline V gene, CDR1 is MNHNS and CDR2 is SASEGT. The CDR3 totals 15 residues. CDR3 coding DNA: TGTGCCAGCAGTGACCACCTCCGGGGGACCACTGAAGCTTTCTTT. Protein: CASSDHLRGTTEAFF.

The V gene is TRBV11-2, the J gene TRBJ1-1, with 9 bases identical to TRBD1. V shed 3 bases and J 6 bases; nucleotides not matched to a gene: 5. The CDR3 totals 14 residues. Germline V gene data show CDR1 as SGHAT and CDR2 as FQNNGV. The CDR3 nucleotides read TGTGCCAGCAGCTTGGGACAGGGAAAGGCTGAAGCTTTCTTT. It yields the protein CASSLGQGKAEAFF.

CDR3 in DNA: TGCAGTGCCCCACACGACACTGAAGCTTTCTTT. Translation gives CSAPHDTEAFF. The chain uses TRBV20-1 and TRBJ1-1; no reliable D call. Germline V gene data show CDR1 as DFQATT and CDR2 as SNEGSKA (reference sequence). V dropped 6 bases and J dropped 3 bases, with 8 bases sitting between them. The CDR3 totals 11 residues.

J is TRBJ2-3 and V is TRBV12-5; D perhaps matches TRBD1 (6 bases). The CDR3 is made up of 14 amino acids. The germline V and J ends were trimmed by 5 bases and 0 bases, with 9 bases remaining between them. Germline V gene data show CDR1 as LGHNT and CDR2 as FRNRAP. Here the CDR3 DNA reads TGTGCTAGTGGTCGGACAGCTAGCACAGATACGCAGTATTTT. This encodes CASGRTASTDTQYF.

CDR3 loop: CASTRGDRGLDTQYF. CDR3 sequence (DNA): TGTGCCAGCACTCGGGGGGACAGGGGTCTAGATACGCAGTATTTT. The rearrangement uses TRBV9 and TRBJ2-3; 10 bases are a match to TRBD1. The CDR3 totals 15 residues. The germline gives CDR1 SGDLS, CDR2 YYNGEE. With 6 bases clipped from V and 5 bases from J, the junction kept 9 bases outside the gene matches.

This chain joins TRBV3-1 (or the pseudogene TRBV3-2) and TRBJ1-6; weak D call: TRBD1 (5 bases). Germline V gene data show CDR1 as LGHDT and CDR2 as YNNKEL (reference sequence). The CDR3 is made up of 15 amino acids. Trimming pared 1 base from V and 7 bases from J, leaving 11 bases between. CDR3 coding DNA: TGTGCCAGCAGCCAAGCCCGGGGGGGAAATTCACCCCTCCACTTT. As protein: CASSQARGGNSPLHF.

This clone appeared a single time. This rearrangement joins TRBV6-5 to TRBJ1-4; 7 positions agree with TRBD1. This CDR3 has 15 amino acids. CDR1 is MNHEY, CDR2 SVGAGI, per germline. The V segment lost 6 bases and the J segment 3 bases; nucleotides outside the gene matches: 7. CDR3 bases: TGTGCCAGCAGACCCCCGGGACAGTCTAATGAAAAACTGTTTTTT. Translation: CASRPPGQSNEKLFF.

The CDR3 here is CASWRTGLGNEQFF. The CDR3 DNA reads TGTGCCAGCTGGCGGACAGGGTTAGGTAATGAGCAGTTCTTC. V is TRBV5-4 and J is TRBJ2-1; TRBD1 agrees at 8 bases. V was pared by 7 bases and J by 7 bases, with 10 bases of the junction left unmatched. Germline CDR1 reads SGHNT; CDR2 reads YYREEE (reference sequence). The CDR3 extends over 14 amino acids. Filled out from reference TRBV5-4 and TRBJ2-1, the complete variable domain reads ETGVTQSPTHLIKTRGQQVTLRCSSQSGHNTVSWYQQALGQGPQFIFQYYREEENGRGNFPPRFSGLQFPNYSSELNVNALELDDSALYLCASWRTGLGNEQFFGPGTRLTVL.

The J gene is TRBJ1-1, the V gene TRBV30; no definite D call. Trimming stripped 0 bases from V and 4 bases from J, with 9 bases between. The CDR3 is 13 amino acids. In germline, CDR1 is GTSNPN, CDR2 SVGIG (reference sequence). Written as DNA, the CDR3 is TGTGCCTGGAGTGTAATACGAGGCACTGAAGCTTTCTTT. Protein sequence: CAWSVIRGTEAFF.

The chain employs TRBV11-3 and TRBJ2-1; 8 nucleotides agree with TRBD2. V was clipped by 5 bases and J by 9 bases; unmatched bases: 12. CDR1 is SGHNT, CDR2 YENEEA, per germline. The CDR3 is 15 residues long. The CDR3: CASSPTSGTRGEQFF. As DNA, the CDR3 is TGTGCCAGCAGCCCGACGTCCGGGACTAGGGGTGAGCAGTTCTTC.

The gene calls are TRBV5-6 and TRBJ1-5; D is undetermined. CDR1 is SGHDT, CDR2 YYEEEE, per germline. Trimming cost V 4 bases and J 3 bases, with 8 bases left between them. The CDR3 contains 13 residues. The CDR3 bases are TGTGCCAGCAGCCCGGGTGTCAATCAGCCCCAGCATTTT. Translated: CASSPGVNQPQHF.